The entry below gives a single T cell receptor beta chain sequence along with its context. This sample stems from a study of technical replicates of blood from four donors. Sequenced by immunoSEQ multiplex PCR; TCRdb stores in-frame clones only, minus some. Here the sample spans approximately 81,000 clones, over 90% being singletons. There are 13 residues in the CDR3. The germline CDR1 and CDR2 sequences are GTSNPN and SVGIG (reference sequence). Trimming stripped 2 bases from V and 5 bases from J, with 12 bases between. Sequences were obtained from T cells isolated from PBMCs. This receptor was taken from a human donor in good health. J is TRBJ1-2 and V is TRBV30; D ambiguous. CDR3 residues: CAWSPTTAYGYTF. CDR3 coding DNA: TGTGCCTGGAGTCCAACCACTGCGTATGGCTACACCTTC.